The T cell receptor beta chain under discussion was sequenced for a study of T cells in Graves' hyperthyroidism and ophthalmopathy. Notes on the study in general: Blood shared most expanded thyroid clonotypes above 0.001. Patients with ophthalmopathy were separated from those with stable hyperthyroidism by a 13 V-J model. Ophthalmopathy was model-predicted a median about 6.9 months pre-onset.

TCR beta CDR3 regions were amplified from RNA transcripts. The TCR CDR3 first-round RT-PCR relied on the HTBI primer set. TCRdb itself ran the multiplex PCR reads through MiXCR, one entry per CDR3 protein. The sample has 550,000 to 600,000 distinct CDR3 sequences; approximately 44% are singletons. Exclusion of a patient resulted from uncontrolled infection, other autoimmune disease, pregnancy or lactation. The V and J ends lost 0 bases and 4 bases respectively, with 12 bases between them. Germline loops: CDR1 DFQATT, CDR2 SNEGSKA (reference sequence). This CDR3 comprises 14 residues. This clonotype was detected ten times or more. Its antigen is not identified.

The sample comprised peripheral blood or thyroid tissue (not recorded which). The receptor's source is an adult woman with Graves' disease, either hyperthyroidism or ophthalmopathy (not recorded which). The gene calls are TRBV20-1 and TRBJ1-1; no clear D gene. In nucleotides, the CDR3 is TGCAGTGCTAGAGATCTAGACCGGCTCACTGAAGCTTTCTTT. It translates to CSARDLDRLTEAFF.